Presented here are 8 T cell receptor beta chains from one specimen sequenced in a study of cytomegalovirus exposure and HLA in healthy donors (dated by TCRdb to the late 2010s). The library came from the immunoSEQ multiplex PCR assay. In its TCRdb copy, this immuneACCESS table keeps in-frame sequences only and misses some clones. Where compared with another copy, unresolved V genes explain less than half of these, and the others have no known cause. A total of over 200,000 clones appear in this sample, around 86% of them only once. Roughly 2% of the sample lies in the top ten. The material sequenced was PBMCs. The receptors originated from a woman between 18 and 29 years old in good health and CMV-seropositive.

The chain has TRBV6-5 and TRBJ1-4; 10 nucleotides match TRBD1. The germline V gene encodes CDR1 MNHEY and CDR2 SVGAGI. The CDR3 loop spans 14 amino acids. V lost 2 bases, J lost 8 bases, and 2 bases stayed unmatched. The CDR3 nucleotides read TGTGCCAGCAGTTACGGGACAGGGGTAGAAAAACTGTTTTTT. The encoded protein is CASSYGTGVEKLFF.

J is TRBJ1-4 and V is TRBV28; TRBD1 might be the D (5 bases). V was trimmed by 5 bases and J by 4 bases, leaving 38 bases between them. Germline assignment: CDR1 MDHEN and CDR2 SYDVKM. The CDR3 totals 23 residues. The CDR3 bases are TGTGCCAGCAGTCGATCTAGGGACTTCGCCCTTGGTCGTTTTCCCCCCGATAATGAAAAACTGTTTTTT. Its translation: CASSRSRDFALGRFPPDNEKLFF.

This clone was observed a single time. The CDR3 loop is CASSLGRARGMYTEAFF. DNA for the CDR3: TGCGCCAGCAGCTTGGGACGGGCGAGGGGGATGTACACTGAAGCTTTCTTT. This chain uses TRBV5-1 with TRBJ1-1; the D gene is possibly TRBD1 (6 bases). The CDR3 consists of 17 residues. The germline V gene has CDR1 SGHRS and CDR2 YFSETQ. V lost 0 bases and J 3 bases, leaving 18 bases between the germline ends. The whole variable domain, filled in from reference TRBV5-1 and TRBJ1-1, reads KAGVTQTPRYLIKTRGQQVTLSCSPISGHRSVSWYQQTPGQGLQFLFEYFSETQRNKGNFPGRFSGRQFSNSRSEMNVSTLELGDSALYLCASSLGRARGMYTEAFFGQGTRLTVV.

The DNA of the CDR3 is TGTGCCGCCCAGACAGGGGTGTCTGGGGCCAACGTCCTGACTTTC. Translation gives CAAQTGVSGANVLTF. The rearrangement uses TRBV28 and TRBJ2-6; TRBD1 matches at 8 bases. The J segment lost 1 base and the V segment lost 11 bases, leaving 7 bases of the junction unmatched. The CDR3 runs 15 residues. CDR1 is MDHEN, CDR2 SYDVKM, per germline.

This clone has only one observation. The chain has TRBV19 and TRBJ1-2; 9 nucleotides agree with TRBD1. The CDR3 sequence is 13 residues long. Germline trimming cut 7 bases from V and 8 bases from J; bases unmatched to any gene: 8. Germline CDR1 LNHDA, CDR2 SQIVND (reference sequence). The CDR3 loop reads CASIAGQGTGYTF. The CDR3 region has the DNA TGTGCCAGTATAGCGGGACAGGGTACGGGCTACACCTTC. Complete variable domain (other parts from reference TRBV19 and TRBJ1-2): DGGITQSPKYLFRKEGQNVTLSCEQNLNHDAMYWYRQDPGQGLRLIYYSQIVNDFQKGDIAEGYSVSREKKESFPLTVTSAQKNPTAFYLCASIAGQGTGYTFGSGTRLTVV.

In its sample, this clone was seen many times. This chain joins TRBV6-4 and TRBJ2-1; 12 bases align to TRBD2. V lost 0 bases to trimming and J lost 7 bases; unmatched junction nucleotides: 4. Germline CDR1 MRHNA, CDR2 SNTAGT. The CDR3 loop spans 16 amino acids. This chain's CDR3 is CASSDSGLAGGNEQFF. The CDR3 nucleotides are TGTGCCAGCAGTGACTCGGGGCTAGCGGGAGGGAATGAGCAGTTCTTC.

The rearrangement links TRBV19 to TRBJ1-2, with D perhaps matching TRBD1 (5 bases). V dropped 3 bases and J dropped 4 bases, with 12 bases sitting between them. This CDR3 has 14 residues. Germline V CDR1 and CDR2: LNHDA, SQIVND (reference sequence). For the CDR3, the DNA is TGTGCCAGTAGTATTGATCAGGGCGTCTATGGCTACACCTTC. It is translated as CASSIDQGVYGYTF. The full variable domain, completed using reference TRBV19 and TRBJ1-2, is DGGITQSPKYLFRKEGQNVTLSCEQNLNHDAMYWYRQDPGQGLRLIYYSQIVNDFQKGDIAEGYSVSREKKESFPLTVTSAQKNPTAFYLCASSIDQGVYGYTFGSGTRLTVV.

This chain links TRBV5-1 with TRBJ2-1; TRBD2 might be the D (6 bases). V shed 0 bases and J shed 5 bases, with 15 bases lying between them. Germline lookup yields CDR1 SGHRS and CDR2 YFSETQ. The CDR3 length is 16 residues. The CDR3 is CASSLGRLATHNEQFF. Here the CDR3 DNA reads TGCGCCAGCAGCTTGGGTCGGCTAGCGACCCACAATGAGCAGTTCTTC.